These T cell receptor beta chains were read from a single sample in a study of technical replicates of blood from several donors. Only in-frame clones appear in the TCRdb table, and some are missing; sequencing was by immunoSEQ multiplex PCR. Of more than 80,000 clones listed, about 97% are singletons. Sequenced sample: T cells isolated from PBMCs. These receptors all stem from a human donor in good health. Both conserved end residues are part of each CDR3. D genes are given only for firm matches. Only some rows state a clone size, as once, few, many or a class for expanded clones.

>TRBJ1-3|NA|15|TRBV6-1|TRBD1
TGTGCCAGCAGGACCCGCGCGACAGGGGTAAACACCATATATTTT
CASRTRATGVNTIYF
>TRBJ2-1|NA|16|TRBV10-3|TRBD1
TGTGCCATCAGTGAGCCGAAAGGGACAGGGAACGATGAGCAGTTCTTC
CAISEPKGTGNDEQFF
>TRBJ1-1|NA|13|TRBV9|NA
TGTGCCAGCAGCGTTGACTTTGGCACTGAAGCTTTCTTT
CASSVDFGTEAFF
>TRBJ2-7|NA|14|TRBV10-1|NA
TGCGCCAGCAGTGAGTCTCGTTACCGAGGCGAGCAGTACTTC
CASSESRYRGEQYF
>TRBJ2-7|NA|12|TRBV2|NA
TGTGCCAGCAGGGGGGCAGCCTACGAGCAGTACTTC
CASRGAAYEQYF
>TRBJ2-7|once|14|TRBV9|NA
TGTGCCAGCAGCGACGGGACTGAGGCCTACGAGCAGTACTTC
CASSDGTEAYEQYF
>TRBJ1-5|NA|15|TRBV4-1|NA
TGCGCCAGCAGCCAAGGAGGGAGGGACAATCAGCCCCAGCATTTT
CASSQGGRDNQPQHF
>TRBJ2-1|NA|14|TRBV27|NA
TGTGCCAGCAGTTTAGTTCAAGCGGGCTATGAGCAGTTCTTC
CASSLVQAGYEQFF
>TRBJ1-1|NA|14|TRBV6-5|NA
TGTGCCAGCCGCCTTTCACAGGGTGACACTGAAGCTTTCTTT
CASRLSQGDTEAFF
>TRBJ1-5|NA|15|TRBV10-3|NA
TGTGCCATCAGTGAGGGGGCCGGCCTCAATCAGCCCCAGCATTTT
CAISEGAGLNQPQHF
>TRBJ1-1|once|14|TRBV4-3|NA
TGCGCCAGCAGCCAAGATTTGAGGGGGACTGAAGCTTTCTTT
CASSQDLRGTEAFF
>TRBJ1-1|NA|12|TRBV27|NA
TGTGCCAGCTGGCAGGGAAAGACTGAAGCTTTCTTT
CASWQGKTEAFF